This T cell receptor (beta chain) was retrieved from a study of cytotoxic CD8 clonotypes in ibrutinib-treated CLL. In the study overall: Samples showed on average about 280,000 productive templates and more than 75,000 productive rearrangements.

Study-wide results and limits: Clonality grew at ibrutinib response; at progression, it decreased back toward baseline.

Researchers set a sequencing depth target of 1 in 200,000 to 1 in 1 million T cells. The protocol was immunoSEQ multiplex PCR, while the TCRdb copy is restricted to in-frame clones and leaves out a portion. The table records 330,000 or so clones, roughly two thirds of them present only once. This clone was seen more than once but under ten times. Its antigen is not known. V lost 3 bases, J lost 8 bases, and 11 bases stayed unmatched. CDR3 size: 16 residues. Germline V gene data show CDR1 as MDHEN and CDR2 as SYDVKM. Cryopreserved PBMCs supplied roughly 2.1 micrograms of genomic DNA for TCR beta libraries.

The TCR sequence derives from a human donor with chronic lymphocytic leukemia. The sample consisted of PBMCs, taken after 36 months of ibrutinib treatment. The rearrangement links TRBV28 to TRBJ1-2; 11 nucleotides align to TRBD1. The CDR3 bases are TGTGCCAGCAGTTTCCTGCCGGGACAGGGGGTAAGAGGCTACACCTTC. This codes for CASSFLPGQGVRGYTF.